This section outlines one T cell receptor beta chain sequence together with its context. This specimen comes from a study of PD-1 blockade in classical Hodgkin lymphoma. Trimming removed 4 bases at V and 4 bases at J, with 13 bases between. Germline CDR1 reads SGHTS; CDR2 reads YDEGEE. The CDR3 sequence is 14 residues long. Brentuximab vedotin exposure varied, and every patient relapsed after autologous stem cell transplantation. Libraries were prepared by immunoSEQ multiplex PCR; TCRdb keeps only in-frame clonotypes and omits some of them. The sample holds 20,000 to 25,000 clones, approximately 74% seen once.

The rearrangement links TRBV5-8 to TRBJ2-3; perhaps TRBD1 as D (5 bases). The source was peripheral blood mononuclear cells (PBMCs), collected at baseline. The sequence came from a human donor with classical Hodgkin lymphoma. The CDR3 protein is CASSHRSLPDTQYF. CDR3 bases: TGTGCCAGCAGCCACAGGTCGCTCCCAGATACGCAGTATTTT.